This TCR beta chain is from a study of T cell responses to AZD1222 COVID-19 vaccine (dated by TCRdb to the early 2020s). At the level of the whole study: AZD1222 recipients with second doses at about 4 weeks or about 12 weeks were pooled, because spike-specific TCR depth and breadth did not differ between schedules. A total of 233 trial participants underwent TCR sequencing, of whom 200 to 220 received two doses of AZD1222 and approximately 25 received two doses of the MenACWY control vaccine. Trial participants were enrolled into age subgroups of 18-55, 56-69 and 70-plus years, which contained 148, 28 and 57 TCR-sequenced participants, respectively.

Overall study outcomes, separate from this receptor: Vaccine-associated CD4 TCRs spanned the whole spike protein, with dominant responses in regions 160-218 and 743-854. No day 14 peak-response samples were available, so repertoires were characterized only after the peak T cell response. After two AZD1222 doses, both the breadth and the depth of spike-specific TCRs were significantly higher than at day 0 and than in MenACWY recipients. Conclusions about previously exposed vaccinees were limited because only a handful of AZD1222 recipients were SARS-CoV-2 seropositive at baseline. Reportedly, close to half of the unique spike-specific TCRs recognized epitopes lying outside the regions that are mutated in the B.1.351 and B.1.1.7 variants. In the small 56-69-year group, the increase in depth fell short of significance, most likely because of low power. Most participants were white British and females outnumbered males, and the authors suggested that clonal diversity may have been underestimated.

Ends trimmed: V by 2 bases, J by 6 bases; bases unmatched to a gene: 7. The CDR3 measures 14 amino acids from cysteine to phenylalanine. Just CDR3 DNA is preserved here, 42 bases in frame from base 1. CDR1 is given as SGDLS and CDR2 as YYNGEE, both from the germline V gene. Worth noting for this clone: Its binding antigen is unknown. Base qualities are missing; no much larger clone stands one base away.

Read against the paper, the sample's time point label means: baseline before first vaccination. Vaccinee samples came from UK trials COV001 and COV002, including a single-blind randomized controlled phase 2/3 trial of AZD1222 (ChAdOx1 nCoV-19) in healthy adults. Trial participant PBMC samples were collected at day 0 and day 28 after the second dose for TCRbeta chain sequencing. The CDR3 regions of human TCRbeta chains were analyzed by immunosequencing. The authors' pipeline ran thus. Repertoire TCRs were matched against a reference library of SARS-CoV-2-specific TCRs generated with the MIRA antigen-specificity platform. Breadth meant the fraction of unique TCRs that were SARS-CoV-2-associated, whereas depth meant the fraction of total T cells that were SARS-CoV-2-associated. Using the MIRA data, each spike-specific TCR was mapped to the spike region that the TCR reacts to and placed in a CD4 or CD8 class. Log10-transformed breadth and depth values were compared by one-way ANOVA with Sidak's multiple comparisons tests. TCRdb took over this immuneACCESS table, retaining in-frame rearrangements with V and J assigned. Such tables are incomplete; in checked studies, under half of the missing clones stem from an unresolved V gene, and the remainder is unexplained. For V, J and clone size, that table is used; D and trimming come from the DNA. In this sample the table shows 100,000 to 150,000 clones, 90% of which occur a single time. 1.5% to 2% of the sample belongs to the ten largest clones.

Sequences were derived from peripheral blood, sampled on day 0 of AZD1222 vaccination. The chain couples TRBV9 to TRBJ2-7; 8 junctional bases match TRBD1. The receptor was derived from an adult in good health. The DNA reads TGTGCCAGCAGCGTTGGACAGGGACGGGGCGAGCAGTACTTC. This gives the protein CASSVGQGRGEQYF.